The 20 T cell receptor beta chains below were found in one sample sequenced in a study of T cells in Graves' hyperthyroidism and ophthalmopathy. RNA transcripts provided the source from which TCR beta CDR3 regions were amplified. In the first-round RT-PCR of the TCR CDR3, the HTBI primer set was used. Using its own MiXCR run on the multiplex PCR reads, TCRdb lists one record per CDR3 protein. This sample yields approximately 590,000 distinct CDR3 sequences, of which approximately 14% are seen a single time; about 7% belongs to the top ten. Material: blood. The receptors were sampled from a woman aged 30 to 39 with Graves' hyperthyroidism.

In its sample, this clonotype was seen a few times. The rearrangement joins TRBV19 to TRBJ1-5, with 7 bases aligning to TRBD1. V gave up 5 bases and J gave up 0 bases; unmatched junction bases: 7. Germline CDR1 is LNHDA and CDR2 is SQIVND (reference sequence). The CDR3 covers 16 residues. The CDR3 is CASSDRDSYSNQPQHF. In DNA form, the CDR3 reads TGTGCCAGTAGTGACCGGGACAGCTATAGCAATCAGCCCCAGCATTTT.

A few counts support this clonotype. The chain employs TRBV4-3 and TRBJ2-3, with D possibly being TRBD1 (6 bases). The V and J ends lost 1 base and 0 bases respectively, with 8 bases between them. The CDR3 covers 15 residues. Looked up from germline, CDR1 is LGHNA and CDR2 is YSLEER. The CDR3 DNA reads as TGCGCCAGCAGCCAAGCAACAGGGAGCACAGATACGCAGTATTTT. Translation: CASSQATGSTDTQYF.

This chain uses TRBV30 with TRBJ1-1; no firm D call. Germline V CDR1 and CDR2: GTSNPN, SVGIG (reference sequence). Deletions cut 1 base from V and 3 bases from J, with 6 bases between. CDR3 length equals 12 residues. The DNA for the CDR3 is TGTGCCTGGAGTGGGGCAGACACTGAAGCTTTCTTT. Its protein is CAWSGADTEAFF.

This clonotype was detected ten times or more. The chain combines TRBV2 with TRBJ2-1; no reliable D call. CDR3 length equals 13 residues. Germline values: CDR1 SNHLY, CDR2 FYNNEI. Trimming cost V 7 bases and J 2 bases, with 9 bases left between them. In DNA form, the CDR3 reads TGTGCCAGCATCCTCCCGGCCTACAATGAGCAGTTCTTC. Protein sequence: CASILPAYNEQFF.

This clonotype appeared a few times. The rearrangement joins TRBV28 to TRBJ2-7, with D maybe TRBD1 (6 bases). This CDR3 spans 15 amino acids. Trimming removed 5 bases from V and 3 bases from J, with 17 bases in between. Germline V gene sequence: CDR1 MDHEN, CDR2 SYDVKM. CDR3 loop: CASSGTPSRGYEQYF. In nucleotides, the CDR3 is TGTGCCAGCAGTGGGACACCCTCGAGGGGCTACGAGCAGTACTTC.

The rearrangement links TRBV6-2 or TRBV6-3 to TRBJ2-3; 10 positions match TRBD2. The CDR3 is 15 amino acids. Germline CDR1 and CDR2: MNHEY and SVGEGT. Trimming took 1 base from V and 5 from J; bases not matched to a gene: 3. CDR3: CASSYYSGRVDTQYF. The CDR3 coding sequence is TGTGCCAGCAGTTACTACAGCGGGAGGGTAGATACGCAGTATTTT.

This clonotype appeared many times. This chain links TRBV5-8 with TRBJ2-7; 8 nucleotides line up with TRBD1. Trimming at V came to 3 bases and at J to 2 bases, leaving 7 bases not matched to a gene. This CDR3 region has 15 residues. Per germline, CDR1 SGHTS and CDR2 YDEGEE. As DNA, the CDR3 is TGTGCCAGCAGCTCCCGGGACAGGATGACCTACGAGCAGTACTTC. It encodes CASSSRDRMTYEQYF.

This clonotype was found many times. The V and J genes are TRBV12-3 or TRBV12-4 and TRBJ2-6, with no clear D. This CDR3 comprises 18 residues. V was shortened by 1 base and J by 0 bases, with 13 bases between the two germline ends. The DNA for the CDR3 is TGTGCCAGCAGTTTAGGGGCAGGCCTCGGCTCTGGGGCCAACGTCCTGACTTTC. This sequence encodes CASSLGAGLGSGANVLTF.

The chain uses TRBV7-9 and TRBJ2-7; the D gene is possibly TRBD1 (6 bases). Germline lookup yields CDR1 SEHNR and CDR2 FQNEAQ (reference sequence). The CDR3 is made up of 17 amino acids. The V and J ends lost 5 bases and 4 bases respectively, with 24 bases between them. Here the CDR3 DNA reads TGTGCCAGCAGCCCCAATTCGTGGGGGCGCGCTTTTTACGAGCAGTACTTC. The encoded protein is CASSPNSWGRAFYEQYF. The full variable domain, its missing parts supplied by reference TRBV7-9 and TRBJ2-7, is DTGVSQNPRHKITKRGQNVTFRCDPISEHNRLYWYRQTLGQGPEFLTYFQNEAQLEKSRLLSDRFSAERPKGSFSTLEIQRTEQGDSAMYLCASSPNSWGRAFYEQYFGPGTRLTVT.

The gene calls are TRBV20-1 and TRBJ2-3; the match to TRBD2 covers 8 bases. The CDR3 loop spans 15 amino acids. CDR1 is DFQATT, CDR2 SNEGSKA, per germline (reference sequence). With 3 bases clipped from V and 7 bases from J, the junction kept 12 bases outside the gene matches. The CDR3 sequence: CSASFGGGAGNTQYF. CDR3 DNA sequence: TGCAGTGCTAGCTTCGGGGGGGGGGCGGGGAATACGCAGTATTTT.

This clonotype has a handful of counts. The V gene is TRBV18, the J gene TRBJ2-1; 10 positions match TRBD2. Germline V lookup: CDR1 KGHSH, CDR2 LQKENI. J gave up 5 bases and V 1 base, and 8 bases lay outside the gene matches. This CDR3 contains 17 residues. In nucleotides, the CDR3 is TGTGCCAGCTCACCACGTGAGCTCCTAGCGGGGGACAATGAGCAGTTCTTC. Its translation is CASSPRELLAGDNEQFF.

This clonotype has a count of ten or more. The CDR3 sequence: CATSDSDASGRREQYF. As DNA, the CDR3 is TGTGCCACCAGTGACTCTGATGCTAGCGGGAGGCGCGAGCAGTACTTC. This chain connects TRBV24-1 to TRBJ2-7, with 11 bases that match TRBD2. Germline V CDR1 and CDR2: KGHDR, SFDVKD. This CDR3 has 16 amino acids. Trimming at V came to 4 bases and at J to 6 bases, leaving 10 bases not matched to a gene.

This clonotype was recorded a few times. V gene TRBV28 combines with J gene TRBJ2-1; 14 bases match TRBD2. Germline V gene data show CDR1 as MDHEN and CDR2 as SYDVKM. This CDR3 has 13 residues. V lost 5 bases and J lost 12; bases outside the gene matches: 3. Here the CDR3 DNA reads TGTGCCAGCAGTCTGACTAGCGGGAGGGCGCAGTTCTTC. Translation gives CASSLTSGRAQFF.

In its sample, this clonotype was seen many times. This chain joins TRBV27 and TRBJ2-1; 15 bases line up with TRBD2. Germline values: CDR1 MNHEY, CDR2 SMNVEV (reference sequence). V shed 3 bases, J shed 1 base, and the junction held 7 bases outside the gene matches. The CDR3 runs 19 residues. CDR3 coding DNA: TGTGCCAGCAGTTTTTATCGGACTAGCGGGAGGGCGTCCTACAATGAGCAGTTCTTC. It encodes CASSFYRTSGRASYNEQFF.

This clonotype has more than one count but fewer than ten. The chain is built from TRBV15 and TRBJ1-1, with unresolved D. The V end was cut by 1 base, the J end by 5 bases, with 8 bases between. The germline V gene has CDR1 LNHNV and CDR2 YYDKDF (reference sequence). This CDR3 has 13 residues. The CDR3 DNA sequence: TGTGCCACCAGCAGAGTTTTGGATACTGAAGCTTTCTTT. Translation: CATSRVLDTEAFF.

The V gene is TRBV6-4, the J gene TRBJ2-2, with a weak D call TRBD2 (5 bases). This CDR3 is 13 amino acids long. Trimming took off 11 bases at V and 3 bases at J, with 13 bases between the two ends. Germline CDR1 MRHNA, CDR2 SNTAGT. The chain's CDR3 is CALSRAHTGELFF. CDR3 in DNA: TGTGCCCTGTCGCGGGCCCACACCGGGGAGCTGTTTTTT.

This clonotype appeared many times. CDR3 DNA sequence: TGCGCCAGCAGCCCTGGTGGTAGCGACTCCTACGAGCAGTACTTC. Amino acids: CASSPGGSDSYEQYF. V and J are TRBV5-1 and TRBJ2-7, with D possibly TRBD2 on 5 matching bases. The germline CDR1 and CDR2 sequences are SGHRS and YFSETQ. Trimming cost V 4 bases and J 0 bases, with 14 bases left between them. This CDR3 spans 15 amino acids.

The CDR3 bases are TGTGCCAGTAGTATTCTCGATGGGCAGTTCTTC. Translated: CASSILDGQFF. The V call is TRBV19, the J call TRBJ2-1; D gene uncertain. The CDR3 has 11 amino acids. The germline V gene has CDR1 LNHDA and CDR2 SQIVND (reference sequence). V was clipped by 3 bases and J by 12 bases, with 9 bases between them.

This clonotype was observed at least ten times. V and J are TRBV7-2 and TRBJ2-3; D possibly corresponds to TRBD2 (5 bases). This CDR3 region has 16 residues. Deletions cut 5 bases from V and 0 bases from J, with 15 bases between. CDR1 SGHTA and CDR2 FQGNSA come from the germline V gene. Written as DNA, the CDR3 is TGTGCCAGCAGCCCGGAGGTATTCAGTAGCACAGATACGCAGTATTTT. It encodes CASSPEVFSSTDTQYF. The full variable domain, in which reference TRBV7-2 and TRBJ2-3 provide the parts outside the CDR3, is GAGVSQSPSNKVTEKGKDVELRCDPISGHTALYWYRQSLGQGLEFLIYFQGNSAPDKSGLPSDRFSAERTGGSVSTLTIQRTQQEDSAVYLCASSPEVFSSTDTQYFGPGTRLTVL.

This clonotype was seen ten or more times. The rearrangement joins TRBV28 to TRBJ2-2; possible D gene TRBD1, 6 bases. The CDR3 consists of 14 residues. V lost 6 bases to trimming and J lost 8 bases, with 16 bases between them. From germline, CDR1 is MDHEN and CDR2 SYDVKM. CDR3 coding DNA: TGTGCCAGCAGCTTTAACCACAGGGATGGGGAGCTGTTTTTT. Its translation is CASSFNHRDGELFF.